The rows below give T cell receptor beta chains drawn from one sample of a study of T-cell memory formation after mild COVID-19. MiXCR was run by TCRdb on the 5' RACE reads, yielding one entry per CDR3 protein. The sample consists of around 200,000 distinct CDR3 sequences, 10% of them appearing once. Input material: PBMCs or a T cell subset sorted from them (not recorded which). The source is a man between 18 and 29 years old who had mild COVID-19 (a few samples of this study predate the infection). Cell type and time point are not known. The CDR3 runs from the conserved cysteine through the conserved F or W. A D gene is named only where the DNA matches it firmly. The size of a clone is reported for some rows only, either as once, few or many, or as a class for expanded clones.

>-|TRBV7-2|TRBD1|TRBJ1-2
TGTGCCAGCAGCTTAACCAGGGGGATTCGAAACTATGGCTACACCTTC
CASSLTRGIRNYGYTF
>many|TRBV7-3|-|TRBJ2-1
TGTGCCAGCAGCTTAACGGGTACAGGGCCTTCCTACAATGAGCAGTTCTTC
CASSLTGTGPSYNEQFF
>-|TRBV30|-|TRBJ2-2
TGTGCCTGGAGGGCCATCGGGGGTGTCACCGGGGAGCTGTTTTTT
CAWRAIGGVTGELFF
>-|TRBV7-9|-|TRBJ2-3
TGTGCCAGCAGCCGGGAACCTCGGGGGAGCCGCACAGATACGCAGTATTTT
CASSREPRGSRTDTQYF
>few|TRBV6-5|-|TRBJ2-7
TGTGTGTCGGGAAGGGGATCCTACGAGCAGTACTTC
CVSGRGSYEQYF
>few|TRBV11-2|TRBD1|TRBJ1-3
TGTGCCAGCAGCTCAGCCAGGGGGCCCGGAAACACCATATATTTT
CASSSARGPGNTIYF
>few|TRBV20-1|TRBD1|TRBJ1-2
TGCAGTGCCCCGGGACAGGGGGCATTTGGCTACACCTTC
CSAPGQGAFGYTF
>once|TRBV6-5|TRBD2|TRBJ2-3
TGTGCCAGCAGTCCCGGGCGGGGGAGCACAGATACGCAGTATTTT
CASSPGRGSTDTQYF
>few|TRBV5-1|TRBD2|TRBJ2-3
TGCGCCAGCAGCTCCGGACCGGGAGGAGATACGCAGTATTTT
CASSSGPGGDTQYF
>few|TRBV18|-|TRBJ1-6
TGTGCCAGCTCACCAGGACAGAGATATAATTCACCCCTCCACTTT
CASSPGQRYNSPLHF
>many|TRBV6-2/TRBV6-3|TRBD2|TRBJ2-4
TGTGCCAGCTCGTCGGGGGGGGCCAAAAACATTCAGTACTTC
CASSSGGAKNIQYF
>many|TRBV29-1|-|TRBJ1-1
TGCAGCACGAGGGCTGGATGGGGGATGAACACTGAAGCTTTCTTT
CSTRAGWGMNTEAFF
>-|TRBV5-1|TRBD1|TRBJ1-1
TGCGCCAGCAGCACCGACAGGGGAGGGGGTTTGAACACTGAAGCTTTCTTT
CASSTDRGGGLNTEAFF
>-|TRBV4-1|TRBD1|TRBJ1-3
TGCGCCAGCAGCCAGTCGACAGGGTCAACCCCCTTCTCTGGAAACACCATATATTTT
CASSQSTGSTPFSGNTIYF
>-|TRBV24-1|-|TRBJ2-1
TGTGCCACCAGTGACCCGTACAATGAGCAGTTCTTC
CATSDPYNEQFF
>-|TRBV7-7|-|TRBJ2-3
TGTGCTAGCAGCTTCGGGTCAGGGGATACGCAGTATTTT
CASSFGSGDTQYF
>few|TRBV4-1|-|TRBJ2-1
TGCGCCAGCAGCCCTTTCGCCGGGGGATACAATGAGCAGTTCTTC
CASSPFAGGYNEQFF
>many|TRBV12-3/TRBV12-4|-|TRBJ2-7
TGTGCCAGCAGTTTTCTGGCCGAGCAGTACTTC
CASSFLAEQYF
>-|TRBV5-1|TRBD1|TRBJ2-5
TGCGCCAGCAGCTTCCAGGGGGCAGAAGAGACCCAGTACTTC
CASSFQGAEETQYF
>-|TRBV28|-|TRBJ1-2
TGTGCCAGCAGTCCCCGACAGTATGGCTACACCTTC
CASSPRQYGYTF
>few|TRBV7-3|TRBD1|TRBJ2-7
TGTGCCAGCAGCTTAACGGGACAGGGTTATGAGCAGTACTTC
CASSLTGQGYEQYF
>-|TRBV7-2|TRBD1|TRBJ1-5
TGTGCCAGCAGCCCAGACAGGGTTAGCAATCAGCCCCAGCATTTT
CASSPDRVSNQPQHF
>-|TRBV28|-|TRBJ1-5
TGTGCCACCGAAAGACAGGACCCAAATCAGCCCCAGCATTTT
CATERQDPNQPQHF
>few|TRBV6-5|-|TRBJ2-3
TGTGCCAGCAGGTACAGCGGCTCGGGTACAGATACGCAGTATTTT
CASRYSGSGTDTQYF
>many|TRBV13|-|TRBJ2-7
TGTGCCAGCAGCTTAGCTGCCGAGCAGTACTTC
CASSLAAEQYF
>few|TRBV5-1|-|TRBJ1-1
TGCGCCAGCAGCTTGGAAGGCTCGAATGCTTTCTTT
CASSLEGSNAFF
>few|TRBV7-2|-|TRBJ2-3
TGTGCCAGCAGCCACGTGGCCACAGATACGCAGTATTTT
CASSHVATDTQYF
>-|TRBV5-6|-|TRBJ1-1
TGTGCCAGCAGCTTGGACGCCGGGCAGACGGGGGCTTTCTTT
CASSLDAGQTGAFF
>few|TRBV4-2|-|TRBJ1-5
TGTGCCAGCAGCCAAGATCTCGGGGAGACAGGTTTACGTTTT
CASSQDLGETGLRF
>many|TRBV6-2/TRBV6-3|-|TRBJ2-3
TGTGCCAGCAACCCTTGGGGAGGCCCAGATACGCAGTATTTT
CASNPWGGPDTQYF
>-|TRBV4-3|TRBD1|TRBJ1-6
TGCGCCAGCAGCCCCGCCGGGACAGTCTATTCACCCCTCCACTTT
CASSPAGTVYSPLHF
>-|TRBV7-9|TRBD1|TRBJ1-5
TGTGCCAGCAGCTTCCAGGGGGATCGACCCCAGCATTTT
CASSFQGDRPQHF
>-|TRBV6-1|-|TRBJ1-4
TGTGCCAGCAGTGGTAATTGGGGATCGGATGAAAAACTGTTTTTT
CASSGNWGSDEKLFF
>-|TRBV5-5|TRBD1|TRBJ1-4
TGTGCCAGCAGCTTAGGACAGGGCGGCGAAAAACTGTTTTTT
CASSLGQGGEKLFF
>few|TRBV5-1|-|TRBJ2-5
TGCGCCAGCAGCTTGGATCCGGCGGGGGCACGGGGAGAGACCCAGTACTTC
CASSLDPAGARGETQYF
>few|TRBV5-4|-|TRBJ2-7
TGTGCCAGCAGCTCCATGAGCTCCTACGAGCAGTACTTC
CASSSMSSYEQYF
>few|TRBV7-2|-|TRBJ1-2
TGTGCCAGCAGCTTAGTCGCCCGGGACAATCAATATGGCTACACCTTC
CASSLVARDNQYGYTF
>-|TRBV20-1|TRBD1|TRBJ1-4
TGCAGTGCTAGATTTCCACAGGGGAAAGGGGAAAAACTGTTTTTT
CSARFPQGKGEKLFF
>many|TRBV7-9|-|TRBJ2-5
TGTGCCAGCAGCGCAAGGGCAGGGAACCAAGAGACCCAGTACTTC
CASSARAGNQETQYF
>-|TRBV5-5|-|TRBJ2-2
TGTGCCAGCAGCTTGGTTAGGGCCCATACCGGGGAGCTGTTTTTT
CASSLVRAHTGELFF
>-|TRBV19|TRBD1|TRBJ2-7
TGTGCCAGTACTCCCCGGGACAGGGGCTACGAGCAGTACTTC
CASTPRDRGYEQYF